This TCR beta chain emerged from a study of cytomegalovirus exposure and HLA in healthy donors. General study points: Accurate HLA-A and HLA-B prediction from TCR beta sequences was reported for most subjects. Analyses of presence/absence relied on an assumption of roughly uniform sequencing depth across donors. Per a later analysis, HLA-associated TCR beta chains showed more clonal expansion than other, equally common TCR beta chains.

The PCR was carried out with 60 Vbeta primers and 13 Jbeta primers. Original methodology: In a later analysis, about 12 million of 75 million to 85 million unique beta chains occurred in at least two donors. Profiling relied on immunoSEQ multiplex PCR, and the TCRdb table lists in-frame clones only, not all of them. The V and J calls and clone size come from that table; D and trimming were worked out from the DNA. This table has 130,000 or so clones, roughly four fifths appearing once. With regard to this clone: Its antigen is undetermined.

V gave up 7 bases and J gave up 0 bases, with 16 bases separating them. Germline CDR1 is SGHRS and CDR2 is YFSETQ. This CDR3 region has 15 residues. Sequences were obtained from PBMCs. The source is a man younger than 35 in good health and CMV-seropositive. This sequence joins TRBV5-1 and TRBJ1-1; maybe TRBD1 (6 bases). The CDR3 region is CASVAGVNMNTEAFF. CDR3 in DNA: TGCGCCAGCGTCGCAGGGGTGAACATGAACACTGAAGCTTTCTTT.